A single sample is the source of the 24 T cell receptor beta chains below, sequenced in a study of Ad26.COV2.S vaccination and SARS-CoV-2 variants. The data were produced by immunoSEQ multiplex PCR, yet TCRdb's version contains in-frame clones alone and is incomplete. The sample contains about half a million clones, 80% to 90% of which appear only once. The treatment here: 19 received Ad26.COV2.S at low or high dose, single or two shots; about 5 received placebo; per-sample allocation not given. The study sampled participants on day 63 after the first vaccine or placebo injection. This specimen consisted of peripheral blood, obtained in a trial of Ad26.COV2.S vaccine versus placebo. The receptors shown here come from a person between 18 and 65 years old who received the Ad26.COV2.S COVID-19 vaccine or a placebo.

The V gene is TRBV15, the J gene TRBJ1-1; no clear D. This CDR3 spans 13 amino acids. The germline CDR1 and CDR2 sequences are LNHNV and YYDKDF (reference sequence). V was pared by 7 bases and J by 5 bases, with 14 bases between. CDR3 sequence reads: CATKPGSGTEAFF. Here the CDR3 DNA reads TGTGCCACCAAACCGGGGTCCGGAACTGAAGCTTTCTTT.

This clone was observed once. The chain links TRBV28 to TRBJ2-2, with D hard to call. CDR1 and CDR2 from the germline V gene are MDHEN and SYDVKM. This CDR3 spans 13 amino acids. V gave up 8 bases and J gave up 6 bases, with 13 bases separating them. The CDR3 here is CASRTVDPGELFF. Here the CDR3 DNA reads TGTGCCAGCCGGACCGTGGACCCCGGGGAGCTGTTTTTT.

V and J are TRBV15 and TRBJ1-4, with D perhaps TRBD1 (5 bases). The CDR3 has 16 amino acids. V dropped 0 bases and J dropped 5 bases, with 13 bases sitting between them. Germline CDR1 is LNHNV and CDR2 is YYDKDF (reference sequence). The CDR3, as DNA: TGTGCCACCAGCAGAGATCGAGGGGCTCAGAATGAAAAACTGTTTTTT. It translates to CATSRDRGAQNEKLFF.

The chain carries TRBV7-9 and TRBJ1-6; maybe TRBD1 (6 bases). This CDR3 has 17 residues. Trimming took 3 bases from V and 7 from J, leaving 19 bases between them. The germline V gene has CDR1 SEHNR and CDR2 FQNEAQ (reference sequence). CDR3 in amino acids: CASSLIHAGAVNSPLHF. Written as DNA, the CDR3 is TGTGCCAGCAGCTTGATACATGCAGGGGCCGTCAATTCACCCCTCCACTTT.

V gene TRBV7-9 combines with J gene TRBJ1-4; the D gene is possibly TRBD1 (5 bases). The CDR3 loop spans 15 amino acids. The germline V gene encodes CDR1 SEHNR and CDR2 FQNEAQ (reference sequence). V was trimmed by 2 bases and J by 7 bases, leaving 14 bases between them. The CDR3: CASSLPGRFGEKLFF. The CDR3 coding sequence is TGTGCCAGCAGCTTACCAGGGCGGTTCGGTGAAAAACTGTTTTTT.

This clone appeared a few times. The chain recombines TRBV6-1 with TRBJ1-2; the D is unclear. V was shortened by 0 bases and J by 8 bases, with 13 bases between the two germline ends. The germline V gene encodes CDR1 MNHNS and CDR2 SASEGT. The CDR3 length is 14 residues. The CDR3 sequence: CASSEAVRWVGYTF. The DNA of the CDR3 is TGTGCCAGCAGTGAAGCTGTACGGTGGGTGGGCTACACCTTC.

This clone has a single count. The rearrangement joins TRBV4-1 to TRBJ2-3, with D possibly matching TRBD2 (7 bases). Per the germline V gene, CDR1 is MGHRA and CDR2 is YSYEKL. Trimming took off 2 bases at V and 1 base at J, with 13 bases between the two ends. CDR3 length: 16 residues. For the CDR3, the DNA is TGCGCCAGCAGCCAAAGGGGGGGAGGAGGCACAGATACGCAGTATTTT. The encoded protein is CASSQRGGGGTDTQYF.

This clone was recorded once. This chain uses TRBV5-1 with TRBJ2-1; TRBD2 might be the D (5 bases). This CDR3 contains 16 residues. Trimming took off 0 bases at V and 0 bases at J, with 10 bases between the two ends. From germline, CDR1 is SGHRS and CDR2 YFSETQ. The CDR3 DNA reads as TGCGCCAGCAGCTTGGACGGGGTGAGCTCCTACAATGAGCAGTTCTTC. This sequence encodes CASSLDGVSSYNEQFF.

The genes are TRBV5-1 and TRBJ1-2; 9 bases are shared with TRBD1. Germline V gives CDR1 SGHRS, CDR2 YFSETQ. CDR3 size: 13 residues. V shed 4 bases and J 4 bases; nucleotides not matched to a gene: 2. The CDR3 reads CASSTGQGYGYTF. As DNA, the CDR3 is TGCGCCAGCAGCACGGGACAGGGCTATGGCTACACCTTC.

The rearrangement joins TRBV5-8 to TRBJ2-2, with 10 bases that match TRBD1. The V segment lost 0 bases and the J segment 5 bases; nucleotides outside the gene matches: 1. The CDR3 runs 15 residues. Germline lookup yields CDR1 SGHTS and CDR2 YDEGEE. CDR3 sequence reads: CASSLGQGATGELFF. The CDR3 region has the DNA TGTGCCAGCAGCTTGGGACAGGGGGCGACCGGGGAGCTGTTTTTT. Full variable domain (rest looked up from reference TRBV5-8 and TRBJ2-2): EAGVTQSPTHLIKTRGQQATLRCSPISGHTSVYWYQQALGLGLQFLLWYDEGEERNRGNFPPRFSGRQFPNYSSELNVNALELEDSALYLCASSLGQGATGELFFGEGSRLTVL.

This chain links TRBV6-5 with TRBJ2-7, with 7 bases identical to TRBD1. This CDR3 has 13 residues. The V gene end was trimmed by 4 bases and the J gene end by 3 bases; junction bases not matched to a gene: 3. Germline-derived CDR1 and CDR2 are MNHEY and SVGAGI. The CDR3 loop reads CASSLQGHYEQYF. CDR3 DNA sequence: TGTGCCAGCAGTTTACAGGGGCACTACGAGCAGTACTTC.

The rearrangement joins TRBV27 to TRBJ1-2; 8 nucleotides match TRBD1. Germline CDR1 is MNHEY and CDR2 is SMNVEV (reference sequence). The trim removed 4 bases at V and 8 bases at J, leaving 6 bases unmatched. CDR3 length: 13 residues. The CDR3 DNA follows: TGTGCCAGCAGTTCACACGACAGGGGAGGCTACACCTTC. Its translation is CASSSHDRGGYTF.

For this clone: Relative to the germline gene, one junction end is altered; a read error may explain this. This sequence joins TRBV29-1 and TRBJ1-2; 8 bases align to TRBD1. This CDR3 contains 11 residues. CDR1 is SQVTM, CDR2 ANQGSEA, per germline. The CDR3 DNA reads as TGCAGTGGGACAGGCCTTGGGCGCGCTTACTTC. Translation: CSGTGLGRAYF.

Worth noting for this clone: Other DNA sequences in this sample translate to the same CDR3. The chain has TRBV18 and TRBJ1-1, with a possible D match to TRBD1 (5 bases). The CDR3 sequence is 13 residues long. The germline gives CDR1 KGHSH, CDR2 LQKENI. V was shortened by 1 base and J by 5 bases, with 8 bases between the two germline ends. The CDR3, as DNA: TGTGCCAGCTCACCACTCGGGGGTACTGAAGCTTTCTTT. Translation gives CASSPLGGTEAFF.

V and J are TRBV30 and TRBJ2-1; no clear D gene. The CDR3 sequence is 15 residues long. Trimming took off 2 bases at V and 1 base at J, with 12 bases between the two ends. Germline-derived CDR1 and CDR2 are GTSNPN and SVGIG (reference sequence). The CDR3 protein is CAWSLGASSYNEQFF. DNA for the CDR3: TGTGCCTGGAGTTTGGGCGCCTCGTCCTACAATGAGCAGTTCTTC.

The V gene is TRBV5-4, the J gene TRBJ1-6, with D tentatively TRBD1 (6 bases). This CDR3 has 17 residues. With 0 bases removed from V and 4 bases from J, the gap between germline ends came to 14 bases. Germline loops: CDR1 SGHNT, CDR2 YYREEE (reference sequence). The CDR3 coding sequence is TGTGCCAGCAGCTTGGGGGGGGGCAGTGGATATAATTCACCCCTCCACTTT. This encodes CASSLGGGSGYNSPLHF.

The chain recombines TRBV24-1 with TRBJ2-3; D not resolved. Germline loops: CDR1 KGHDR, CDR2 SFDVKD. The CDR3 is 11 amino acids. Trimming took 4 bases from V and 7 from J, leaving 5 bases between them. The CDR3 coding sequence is TGTGCCACCAGTGAATTTAATACGCAGTATTTT. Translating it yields CATSEFNTQYF.

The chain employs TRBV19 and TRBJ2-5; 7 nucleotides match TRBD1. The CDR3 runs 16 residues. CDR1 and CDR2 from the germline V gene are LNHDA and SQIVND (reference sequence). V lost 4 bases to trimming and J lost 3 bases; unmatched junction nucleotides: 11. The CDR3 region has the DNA TGTGCCAGTAGTAACCGGGGACAGCTCCGGGAAGAGACCCAGTACTTC. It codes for CASSNRGQLREETQYF.

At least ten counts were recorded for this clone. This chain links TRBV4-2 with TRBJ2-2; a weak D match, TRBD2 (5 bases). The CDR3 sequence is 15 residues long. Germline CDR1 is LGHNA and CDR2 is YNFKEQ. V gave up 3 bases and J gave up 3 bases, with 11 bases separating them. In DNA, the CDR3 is TGTGCCAGCAGCCAGAATCTAGCCGACACCGGGGAGCTGTTTTTT. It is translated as CASSQNLADTGELFF.

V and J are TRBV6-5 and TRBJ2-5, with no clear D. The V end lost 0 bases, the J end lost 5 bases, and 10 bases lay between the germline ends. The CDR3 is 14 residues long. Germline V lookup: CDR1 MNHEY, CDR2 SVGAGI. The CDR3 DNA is TGTGCCAGCAGTTACTCGCAGGCGCTCGAGACCCAGTACTTC. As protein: CASSYSQALETQYF.

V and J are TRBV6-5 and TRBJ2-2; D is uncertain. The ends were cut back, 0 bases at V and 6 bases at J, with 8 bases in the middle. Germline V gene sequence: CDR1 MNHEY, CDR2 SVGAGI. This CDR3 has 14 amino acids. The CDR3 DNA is TGTGCCAGCAGTTACTCGAAGATTCCCGGGGAGCTGTTTTTT. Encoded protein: CASSYSKIPGELFF.

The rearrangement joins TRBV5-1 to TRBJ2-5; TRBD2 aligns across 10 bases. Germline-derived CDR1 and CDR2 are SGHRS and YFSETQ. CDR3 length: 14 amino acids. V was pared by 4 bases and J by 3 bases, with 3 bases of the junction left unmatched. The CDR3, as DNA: TGCGCCAGCAGCGGGCTAGCGGGAGAAGAGACCCAGTACTTC. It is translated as CASSGLAGEETQYF.

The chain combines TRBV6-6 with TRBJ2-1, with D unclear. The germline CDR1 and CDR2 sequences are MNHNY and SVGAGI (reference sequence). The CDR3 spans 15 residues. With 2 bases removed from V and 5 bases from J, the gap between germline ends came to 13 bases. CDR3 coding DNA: TGTGCCAGCAGTTACGCACCCTCATTTAACAATGAGCAGTTCTTC. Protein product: CASSYAPSFNNEQFF.

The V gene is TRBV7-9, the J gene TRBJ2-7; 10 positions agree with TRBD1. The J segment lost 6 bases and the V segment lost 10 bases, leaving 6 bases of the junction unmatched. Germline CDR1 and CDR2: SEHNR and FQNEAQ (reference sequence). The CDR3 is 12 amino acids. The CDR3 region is CAIKTGGGEQYF. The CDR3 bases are TGTGCCATCAAGACAGGGGGCGGCGAGCAGTACTTC.